A selection of T cell receptor beta chains follows, all from one sample in a study of Ad26.COV2.S vaccination and SARS-CoV-2 variants. Only in-frame clones appear in the TCRdb table, and some are missing; sequencing was by immunoSEQ multiplex PCR. The sample has about 500,000 clones; around 89% are singletons. The sample here was peripheral blood, taken in a trial of Ad26.COV2.S vaccine versus placebo. The receptors come from a person aged 18 to 65 who received the Ad26.COV2.S COVID-19 vaccine or a placebo. Each CDR3 is given with its conserved first and last residue. The order of the fields is D gene, V gene, clone size, J gene, CDR3 DNA, CDR3 protein. The D gene is left open where the match is weak. Size is stated for part of the rows, as once, few or many counts, or as a class when the clone is expanded.

TRBD1	TRBV7-9	NA	TRBJ1-4	TGTGCCAGCAGCTTTATGGACAGGGAGGTAACTAATGAAAAACTGTTTTTT	CASSFMDREVTNEKLFF
NA	TRBV24-1	few	TRBJ2-7	TGTGCCACCTCGGACAGCACCTACGAGCAGTACTTC	CATSDSTYEQYF
NA	TRBV11-2	NA	TRBJ1-1	TGTGCCAGCAAACAAGGGGTCGTCACTGAAGCTTTCTTT	CASKQGVVTEAFF
NA	TRBV19	NA	TRBJ1-2	TGTGCCAGTAGTATATCCCAGGGGTCTGGCTACACCTTC	CASSISQGSGYTF
TRBD1	TRBV30	NA	TRBJ1-2	TGTGCCTGGAGCCCCGGACAGGGAGTGTGGGGCTACACCTTC	CAWSPGQGVWGYTF
TRBD1	TRBV10-3	NA	TRBJ2-7	TGTGCCATCAGTGGACAGGGTTCACGCTACGAGCAGTACTTC	CAISGQGSRYEQYF
NA	TRBV18	NA	TRBJ2-7	TGTGCCAGCTCACCACGGGCCTACGAGCAGTACTTC	CASSPRAYEQYF
TRBD2	TRBV6-4	NA	TRBJ2-3	TGTGCCAGCAGTGACTCGACTAGCGGGGGCCGCACAGATACGCAGTATTTT	CASSDSTSGGRTDTQYF
NA	TRBV10-2	NA	TRBJ2-1	TGCGCCAGCAGTTCCCGACTAGAAGGCAATGAGCAGTTCTTC	CASSSRLEGNEQFF
TRBD1	TRBV7-2	NA	TRBJ1-1	TGTGCCAGCAGCTTAGGGAGACAGGGGAGGAAAGGGGACACTGAAGCTTTCTTT	CASSLGRQGRKGDTEAFF
NA	TRBV15	NA	TRBJ2-6	TGTGCCACCAGCAGAGTAGGGTACGGGGCCAACGTCCTGACTTTC	CATSRVGYGANVLTF
TRBD1	TRBV3-1/TRBV3-2	NA	TRBJ1-2	TGTGCCAGCAACACAGGGTATTGGGACAGGGCTGGCTACACCTTC	CASNTGYWDRAGYTF
NA	TRBV9	NA	TRBJ1-3	TGTGCCAGCAGCGTAGCAGGGACCATCTCTGGAAACACCATATATTTT	CASSVAGTISGNTIYF
TRBD1	TRBV27	NA	TRBJ2-7	TGTGCCAGCAGTTTCGGACAGGGGGCATCCGAGCAGTACTTC	CASSFGQGASEQYF
TRBD1	TRBV4-1	NA	TRBJ1-2	TGCGCCAGCAGCCACGGACAGGGGGCAATTCACTATGGCTACACCTTC	CASSHGQGAIHYGYTF
TRBD1	TRBV5-1	NA	TRBJ2-1	TGCGCCAGCAGCTCAGACAGGGTTGAGTACAATGAGCAGTTCTTC	CASSSDRVEYNEQFF
NA	TRBV25-1	few	TRBJ2-2	TGTGCCAGCAGTCTTACTAACACCGGGGAGCTGTTTTTT	CASSLTNTGELFF
TRBD1	TRBV5-5	NA	TRBJ2-5	TGTGCCAGCAGCCCGGACAGGGGGACTATAGAGGGGACCCAGTACTTC	CASSPDRGTIEGTQYF
NA	TRBV12-3/TRBV12-4	once	TRBJ1-1	TGTGCCAGCAGCCCTCTGAACACTGAAGCTTTCTTT	CASSPLNTEAFF
TRBD1	TRBV5-1	NA	TRBJ2-1	TGCGCCAGCAGCCCAGGGGGAACCTACAATGAGCAGTTCTTC	CASSPGGTYNEQFF
NA	TRBV5-1	NA	TRBJ1-6	TGCGCCAGCAGGGACTTCGACGGTTCACCCCTCCACTTT	CASRDFDGSPLHF
NA	TRBV18	few	TRBJ1-3	TGTGCCAGCTCACCGAGGGACACCCGGAACACCATATATTTT	CASSPRDTRNTIYF
TRBD1	TRBV2	NA	TRBJ1-5	TGTGCCAGCACCTCAGGACAGGGGCCATATAGCAATCAGCCCCAGCATTTT	CASTSGQGPYSNQPQHF
NA	TRBV7-9	NA	TRBJ2-3	TGTGCCAGCGGATGGTCCGCTTTGCGGAGTGAAGATACGCAGTATTTT	CASGWSALRSEDTQYF
NA	TRBV6-1	NA	TRBJ1-5	TGTGCCAGCAGTGAAACGAGAGGGCGCAATCAGCCCCAGCATTTT	CASSETRGRNQPQHF
TRBD2	TRBV6-5	NA	TRBJ2-3	TGTGCCAGCGATGGAGCGGGAGTGACAGATACGCAGTATTTT	CASDGAGVTDTQYF
TRBD1	TRBV27	NA	TRBJ2-2	TGTGCCAGCAGGACAGGGGGGCCCGGGGAGCTGTTTTTT	CASRTGGPGELFF
NA	TRBV9	NA	TRBJ1-1	TGTGCCAGCAGCGCAAGGGACGGACTTGAAGCTTTCTTT	CASSARDGLEAFF
NA	TRBV29-1	NA	TRBJ2-7	TGCAGCGTGTGTGAACAGGGTCGCAACGAGCAGTACTTC	CSVCEQGRNEQYF
NA	TRBV20-1	NA	TRBJ2-2	TGCAGTGCTAGTTACAATCCCGGGGAGCTGTTTTTT	CSASYNPGELFF
TRBD1	TRBV4-1	once	TRBJ1-2	TGCGCCAGCAGTTATGACAGGGTATTAGGATACACCTTC	CASSYDRVLGYTF
NA	TRBV11-2	NA	TRBJ2-7	TGTGCCAGCAGCCTCCTCAGCTACGAGCAGTACTTC	CASSLLSYEQYF
NA	TRBV5-4	NA	TRBJ1-2	TGTGCCAGCAGCTTGCCCGGGGGGTATGGCTACACCTTC	CASSLPGGYGYTF
TRBD2	TRBV19	NA	TRBJ2-3	TGTGCCAGTAGTATATTAGGGACTAGCGGGCGAAGCACAGATACGCAGTATTTT	CASSILGTSGRSTDTQYF
NA	TRBV4-3	NA	TRBJ1-6	TGCGCCAGCAGCCCCCAGGCACAGTATAATTCACCCCTCCACTTT	CASSPQAQYNSPLHF
TRBD1	TRBV19	NA	TRBJ1-1	TGTGCCACCCGACAGGGTTGGGGGGATCGGCCAGAAGCTTTCTTT	CATRQGWGDRPEAFF
NA	TRBV24-1	NA	TRBJ2-3	TGTGCCACCAGGGAGGCGGGCACAGATACGCAGTATTTT	CATREAGTDTQYF
NA	TRBV2	NA	TRBJ1-2	TGTGCCAGCAGTGCGCAACATAGGGGTACCGGGGGCTATGGCTACACCTTC	CASSAQHRGTGGYGYTF
NA	TRBV7-9	NA	TRBJ2-4	TGTGCCAGCAGCTTCTGGGACATCCGCGGGGAAAACATTCAGTACTTC	CASSFWDIRGENIQYF
NA	TRBV19	NA	TRBJ1-2	TGTGCCAGTAGTATAGCTGGCCCTCGGGGCTACACCTTC	CASSIAGPRGYTF
TRBD1	TRBV27	NA	TRBJ1-2	TGTGCCAGCAGCCCTAGACAGGGTAACGGCTACACCTTC	CASSPRQGNGYTF
NA	TRBV19	NA	TRBJ2-2	TGTGCCAGTACCGTACGATGGGGCCGGGACACCGGGGAGCTGTTTTTT	CASTVRWGRDTGELFF
NA	TRBV3-1/TRBV3-2	NA	TRBJ1-5	TGTGCCAGCAGCCAGCGGTCAGCTCAGCCCCAGCATTTT	CASSQRSAQPQHF
TRBD2	TRBV2	few	TRBJ2-7	TGTGCCAGCAGTTTAGCGGGAGGAAACCTCGAGCAGTACTTC	CASSLAGGNLEQYF
NA	TRBV10-3	NA	TRBJ1-1	TGTGCCATCAGTGGTGACAGCTTGAACACTGAAGCTTTCTTT	CAISGDSLNTEAFF
NA	TRBV15	NA	TRBJ1-5	TGTGCCACCAGCAACCGACAGGCCCAGCATTTT	CATSNRQAQHF
TRBD1	TRBV3-1/TRBV3-2	NA	TRBJ2-7	TGTGCCAGCAGCCAAGATATGGGACAGGGGACCTACGAGCAGTACTTC	CASSQDMGQGTYEQYF
TRBD1	TRBV25-1	once	TRBJ1-2	TGTGCCAGCAGTAAAAATCAGGGGGTGAGGGGCTACACCTTC	CASSKNQGVRGYTF
NA	TRBV5-1	NA	TRBJ1-1	TGCGCCAGCAGCTTGTTTGGGACTGAAGCTTTCTTT	CASSLFGTEAFF
NA	TRBV6-2/TRBV6-3	NA	TRBJ1-3	TGTGCCAGCAGTCAGGCGGGACATTCGAGCTCTGGAAACACCATATATTTT	CASSQAGHSSSGNTIYF
NA	TRBV18	NA	TRBJ1-1	TGTGCCAGCTCCCCCGGGACGCAGGACGCTGAAGCTTTCTTT	CASSPGTQDAEAFF
TRBD1	TRBV14	NA	TRBJ1-2	TGTGCCAGCAGCCAATATGGGACAGGGAAGTTGAAGAACTATGGCTACACCTTC	CASSQYGTGKLKNYGYTF
NA	TRBV6-2/TRBV6-3	NA	TRBJ1-4	TGTGCCAGCAGTGGTGGCCGCCTCTCCTGGGATGAAAAACTGTTTTTT	CASSGGRLSWDEKLFF